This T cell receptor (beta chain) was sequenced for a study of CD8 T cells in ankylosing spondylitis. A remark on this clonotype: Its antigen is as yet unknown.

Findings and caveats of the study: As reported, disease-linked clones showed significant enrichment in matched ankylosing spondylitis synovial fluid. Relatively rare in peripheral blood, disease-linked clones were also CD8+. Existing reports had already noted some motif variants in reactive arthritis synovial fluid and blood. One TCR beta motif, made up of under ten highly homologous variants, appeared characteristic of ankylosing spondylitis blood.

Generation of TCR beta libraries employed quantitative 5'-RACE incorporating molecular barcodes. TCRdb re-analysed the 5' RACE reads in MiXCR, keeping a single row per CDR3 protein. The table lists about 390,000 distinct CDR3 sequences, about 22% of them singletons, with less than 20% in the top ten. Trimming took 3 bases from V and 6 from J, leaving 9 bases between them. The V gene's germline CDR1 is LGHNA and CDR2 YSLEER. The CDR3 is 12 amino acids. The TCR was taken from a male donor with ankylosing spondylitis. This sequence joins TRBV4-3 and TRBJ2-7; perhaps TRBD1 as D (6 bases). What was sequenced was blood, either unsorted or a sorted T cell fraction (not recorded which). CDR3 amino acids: CASSHSGAEQYF. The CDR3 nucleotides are TGCGCCAGCAGCCATTCAGGGGCCGAGCAGTACTTC.